A single sample is the source of the 13 T cell receptor beta chains below, sequenced in a study of sequential checkpoint blockade in melanoma. Libraries were prepared by immunoSEQ multiplex PCR; TCRdb keeps only in-frame clonotypes and omits some of them. The profile covers 8,000 or so clones, with around three fifths appearing a single time and about 53% taken by the ten largest. Treatment in this sample: randomized to nivolumab then ipilimumab (arm A) or the reverse (arm B). Sample: CD8+ T cells sorted from blood (inferred from file names), taken from a patient given nivolumab and ipilimumab in sequence. The receptor set was obtained from a human patient with melanoma. Some clones in this sample may be carry-over from other donors' samples.

The V and J genes are TRBV19 and TRBJ2-7, with D perhaps matching TRBD2 (6 bases). V was trimmed by 1 base and J by 5 bases, leaving 12 bases between them. The CDR3 has 14 residues. From germline, CDR1 is LNHDA and CDR2 SQIVND (reference sequence). The CDR3 sequence is CASSIGGVLNEQYF. Written as DNA, the CDR3 is TGTGCCAGTAGTATAGGCGGGGTCTTGAACGAGCAGTACTTC.

V gene TRBV7-8 combines with J gene TRBJ2-1; 7 bases are shared with TRBD2. V was pared by 5 bases and J by 1 base, with 8 bases of the junction left unmatched. The CDR3 sequence is 16 residues long. Germline V gene sequence: CDR1 SGHVS, CDR2 FQNEAQ. As DNA, the CDR3 is TGTGCCAGCAGCCCGAACGGGGGGTCGTCCTACAATGAGCAGTTCTTC. Amino acids: CASSPNGGSSYNEQFF.

The rearrangement links TRBV4-1 to TRBJ2-7; no reliable D call. Germline values: CDR1 MGHRA, CDR2 YSYEKL. The CDR3 consists of 16 residues. The V and J ends lost 1 base and 2 bases respectively, with 15 bases between them. The CDR3 loop is CASSQASLALTYEQYF. CDR3 DNA: TGCGCCAGCAGCCAAGCCTCCCTTGCTCTAACCTACGAGCAGTACTTC.

This clone has just one count. CDR3 in amino acids: CASSPGDYSNQPQHF. In DNA form, the CDR3 reads TGTGCCAGCAGTCCAGGGGATTATAGCAATCAGCCCCAGCATTTT. J is TRBJ1-5 and V is TRBV6-6, with D perhaps TRBD1 (6 bases). CDR1 and CDR2 from the germline V gene are MNHNY and SVGAGI (reference sequence). The ends were cut back, 5 bases at V and 0 bases at J, with 11 bases in the middle. The CDR3 sequence is 15 residues long.

This clone was recorded a few times. The genes are TRBV19 and TRBJ1-2, with TRBD1 identical over 7 bases. The CDR3 loop spans 18 amino acids. The V gene's germline CDR1 is LNHDA and CDR2 SQIVND (reference sequence). The chain's CDR3 is CATQQGQIPLWVNYGYTF. In DNA, the CDR3 is TGTGCTACGCAGCAGGGACAGATCCCGCTATGGGTGAACTATGGCTACACCTTC.

This chain joins TRBV14 and TRBJ1-3; D gene ambiguous. The V end was cut by 1 base, the J end by 6 bases, with 10 bases between. The CDR3 contains 14 residues. The germline CDR1 and CDR2 sequences are SGHDN and FVKESK. CDR3 DNA: TGTGCCAGCAGCCAAGGTGGGGAGTTAAACACCATATATTTT. It encodes CASSQGGELNTIYF.

This chain connects TRBV9 to TRBJ2-3; the match to TRBD1 covers 7 bases. The CDR3 sequence is 16 residues long. V was clipped by 4 bases and J by 1 base; unmatched bases: 9. Germline lookup yields CDR1 SGDLS and CDR2 YYNGEE. The CDR3 DNA sequence: TGTGCCAGCAGCTCACGACAGGGTGGGGGCACAGATACGCAGTATTTT. Amino acid sequence: CASSSRQGGGTDTQYF.

The V gene is TRBV7-9, the J gene TRBJ2-4; TRBD1 might be the D (6 bases). V gave up 0 bases and J gave up 5 bases, with 11 bases separating them. The CDR3 runs to 15 residues. The germline gives CDR1 SEHNR, CDR2 FQNEAQ (reference sequence). DNA of the CDR3: TGTGCCAGCAGCTTAGCGTGGAACAGGGAAAACATTCAGTACTTC. It specifies CASSLAWNRENIQYF. Variable domain in full (rest from reference TRBV7-9 and TRBJ2-4): DTGVSQNPRHKITKRGQNVTFRCDPISEHNRLYWYRQTLGQGPEFLTYFQNEAQLEKSRLLSDRFSAERPKGSFSTLEIQRTEQGDSAMYLCASSLAWNRENIQYFGAGTRLSVL.

The rearrangement links TRBV10-3 to TRBJ1-4; 7 positions match TRBD1. The J segment lost 5 bases and the V segment lost 0 bases, leaving 3 bases of the junction unmatched. The CDR3 spans 15 residues. Germline CDR1 reads ENHRY; CDR2 reads SYGVKD. This chain's CDR3 is CAISESTGRNEKLFF. The CDR3 DNA reads as TGTGCCATCAGTGAGTCGACAGGGCGAAATGAAAAACTGTTTTTT.

The V gene is TRBV2, the J gene TRBJ1-5, with 11 bases matching TRBD1. CDR3 length: 15 residues. V dropped 9 bases and J dropped 5; count of bases not matched to a gene: 9. Germline V gene sequence: CDR1 SNHLY, CDR2 FYNNEI. This chain's CDR3 is CASQAGQGAYQPQHF. CDR3 coding DNA: TGTGCCAGTCAAGCCGGACAGGGGGCATATCAGCCCCAGCATTTT.

This chain connects TRBV9 to TRBJ1-2, with 8 bases aligning to TRBD1. This CDR3 is 14 amino acids long. Germline CDR1 reads SGDLS; CDR2 reads YYNGEE. The J segment lost 8 bases and the V segment lost 3 bases, leaving 9 bases of the junction unmatched. The CDR3 DNA reads as TGTGCCAGCAGCGGTACAGGGGGAGGTCGCGGCTACACCTTC. Protein: CASSGTGGGRGYTF.

The V and J genes are TRBV2 and TRBJ2-7, with 7 bases aligning to TRBD1. V was clipped by 4 bases and J by 4 bases; unmatched bases: 16. CDR1 is SNHLY, CDR2 FYNNEI, per germline. CDR3 length equals 17 residues. The CDR3 reads CASSGSKQGSERYEQYF. CDR3 in DNA: TGTGCCAGCAGTGGGTCAAAACAGGGGTCCGAAAGGTACGAGCAGTACTTC.

In this sample, this clone turned up a few times. J is TRBJ1-2 and V is TRBV7-9; no firm D call. The CDR3 is 13 residues long. The V gene's germline CDR1 is SEHNR and CDR2 FQNEAQ (reference sequence). Trimming removed 1 base from V and 5 bases from J, with 8 bases in between. CDR3 sequence reads: CASSLGRGYGYTF. CDR3 bases: TGTGCCAGCAGCTTAGGCCGCGGGTATGGCTACACCTTC.